Listed below are T cell receptor beta chains from one sample, sequenced in a study of OX40 agonist ivuxolimab in advanced cancers. Only in-frame clones appear in the TCRdb table, and some are missing; sequencing was by immunoSEQ multiplex PCR. The repertoire has 80,000 to 95,000 clones, around 90% of them found once; the top ten carry 0.45% to 0.55%. Sequenced here: CD4+ or CD8+ T cells sorted from blood, sampled in a trial of the OX40 agonist ivuxolimab. Source of these receptors: an adult with an advanced solid tumor such as melanoma, head and neck, liver or kidney cancer. The CDR3 runs from the conserved cysteine through the conserved F or W. Each record gives: clone size, V gene, J gene, D gene, CDR3 length, CDR3 DNA, CDR3 protein. D genes are given only for firm matches. Clone size is not always given. Where it is, it says once, few, many or a class for expanded clones.

NA,TRBV15,TRBJ1-2,TRBD1,14,TGTGCCACCAGCAGAGGAGACAGGGGCGGACTCTACACCTTC,CATSRGDRGGLYTF
NA,TRBV7-2,TRBJ1-5,NA,16,TGTGCCAGCAGCCCCCTGGTAGGGAACCCCAATCAGCCCCAGCATTTT,CASSPLVGNPNQPQHF
NA,TRBV18,TRBJ2-7,TRBD2,15,TGTGCCAGCTCACCGGGACTAGCGGGAGGAGCCGAGCAGTACTTC,CASSPGLAGGAEQYF
few,TRBV11-2,TRBJ2-7,TRBD1,14,TGTGCCAGCAGCTTCGGACAGGCCCCCTACGAGCAGTACTTC,CASSFGQAPYEQYF
NA,TRBV23-1,TRBJ2-6,TRBD1,15,TGCGCCAGCAGGACAGGGATCTCTGGGGCCAACGTCCTGACTTTC,CASRTGISGANVLTF
NA,TRBV5-1,TRBJ1-2,NA,12,TGCGCCAGCAGCACACCGGGAGATGGCTACACCTTC,CASSTPGDGYTF
NA,TRBV9,TRBJ1-6,NA,14,TGTGCCAGCAGCGCCCGGGACGGGAATTCACCCCTCCACTTT,CASSARDGNSPLHF
NA,TRBV5-1,TRBJ2-5,TRBD2,14,TGCGCCAGCAGCTTGGCGGTAGCGGGAGAGACCCAGTACTTC,CASSLAVAGETQYF
NA,TRBV11-2,TRBJ1-3,NA,15,TGTGCCAGCAGCTTAGCTGCGACAGCTGGAAACACCATATATTTT,CASSLAATAGNTIYF
NA,TRBV7-9,TRBJ1-5,TRBD1,15,TGTGCCAGCAGCAGAGGGACAGGGATCAATCAGCCCCAGCATTTT,CASSRGTGINQPQHF
NA,TRBV7-3,TRBJ2-1,TRBD2,15,TGTGCCAGCAGCTCCACTAGCGGCTCCTACAATGAGCAGTTCTTC,CASSSTSGSYNEQFF
NA,TRBV11-3,TRBJ2-2,NA,14,TGTGCCAGCAGCCTCCGAAGAGGGACCGGGGAGCTGTTTTTT,CASSLRRGTGELFF
NA,TRBV6-1,TRBJ1-5,TRBD1,13,TGTGCCACTCGGACAGGTCCACCCCCGCCTCAGCATTTT,CATRTGPPPPQHF